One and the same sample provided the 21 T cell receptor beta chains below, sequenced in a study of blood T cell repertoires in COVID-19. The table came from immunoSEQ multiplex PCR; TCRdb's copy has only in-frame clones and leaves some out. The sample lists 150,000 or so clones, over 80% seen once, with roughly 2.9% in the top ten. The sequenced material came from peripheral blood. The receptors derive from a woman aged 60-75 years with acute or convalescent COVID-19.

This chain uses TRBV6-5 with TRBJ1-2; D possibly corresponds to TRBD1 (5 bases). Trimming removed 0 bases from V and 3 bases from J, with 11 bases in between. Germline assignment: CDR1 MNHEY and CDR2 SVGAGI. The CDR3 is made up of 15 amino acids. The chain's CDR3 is CASSYSVQGDYGYTF. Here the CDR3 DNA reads TGTGCCAGCAGTTACTCGGTCCAGGGTGACTATGGCTACACCTTC.

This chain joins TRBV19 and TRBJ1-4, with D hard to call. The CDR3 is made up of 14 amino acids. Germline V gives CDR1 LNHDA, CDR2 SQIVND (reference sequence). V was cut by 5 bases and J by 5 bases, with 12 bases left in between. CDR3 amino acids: CASSPAARNEKLFF. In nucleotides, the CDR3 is TGTGCCAGTAGTCCCGCGGCAAGGAATGAAAAACTGTTTTTT.

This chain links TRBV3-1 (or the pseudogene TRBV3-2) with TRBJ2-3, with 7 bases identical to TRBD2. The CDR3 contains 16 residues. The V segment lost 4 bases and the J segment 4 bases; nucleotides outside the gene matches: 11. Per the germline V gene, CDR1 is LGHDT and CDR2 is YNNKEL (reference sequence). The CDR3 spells CASSPGLDYTADTQYF. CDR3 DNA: TGTGCCAGCAGCCCAGGACTAGATTATACGGCAGATACGCAGTATTTT.

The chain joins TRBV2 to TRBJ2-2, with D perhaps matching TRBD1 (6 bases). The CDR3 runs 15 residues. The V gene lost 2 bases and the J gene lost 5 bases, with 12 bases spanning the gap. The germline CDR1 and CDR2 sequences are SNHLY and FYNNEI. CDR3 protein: CASSEILGATGELFF. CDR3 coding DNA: TGTGCCAGCAGTGAAATTCTGGGGGCGACCGGGGAGCTGTTTTTT.

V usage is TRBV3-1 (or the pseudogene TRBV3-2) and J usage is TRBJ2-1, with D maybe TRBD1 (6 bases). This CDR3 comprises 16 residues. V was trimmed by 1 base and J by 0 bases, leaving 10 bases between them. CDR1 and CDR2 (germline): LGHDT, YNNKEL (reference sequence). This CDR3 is CASSQVGGNSYNEQFF. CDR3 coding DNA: TGTGCCAGCAGCCAAGTAGGGGGTAACTCCTACAATGAGCAGTTCTTC.

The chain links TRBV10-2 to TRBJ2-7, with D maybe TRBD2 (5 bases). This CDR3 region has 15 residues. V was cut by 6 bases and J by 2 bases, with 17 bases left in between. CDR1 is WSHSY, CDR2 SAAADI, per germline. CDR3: CASRPSSGHAYEQYF. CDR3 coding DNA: TGCGCCAGCAGACCATCCAGCGGTCACGCCTACGAGCAGTACTTC.

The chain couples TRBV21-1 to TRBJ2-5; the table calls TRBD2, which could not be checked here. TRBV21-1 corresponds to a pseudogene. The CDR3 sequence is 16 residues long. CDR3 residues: CASSPTRAGAEETQYF. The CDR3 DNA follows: TGTGCCAGCAGCCCTACCAGGGCGGGGGCGGAAGAGACCCAGTACTTC.

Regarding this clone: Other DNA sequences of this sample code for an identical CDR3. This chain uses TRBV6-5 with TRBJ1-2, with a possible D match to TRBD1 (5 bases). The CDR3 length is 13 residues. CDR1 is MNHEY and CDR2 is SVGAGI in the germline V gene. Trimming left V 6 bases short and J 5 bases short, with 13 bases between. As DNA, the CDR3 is TGTGCCAGCAGCTCGGGGACTTTATATGGCTACACCTTC. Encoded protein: CASSSGTLYGYTF.

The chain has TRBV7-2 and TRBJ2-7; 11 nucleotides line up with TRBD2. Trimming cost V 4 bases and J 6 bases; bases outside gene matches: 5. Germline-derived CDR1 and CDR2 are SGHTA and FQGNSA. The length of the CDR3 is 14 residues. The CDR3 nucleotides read TGTGCCAGCAGCTCGACTAGCGGGGTCGGCGAGCAGTACTTC. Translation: CASSSTSGVGEQYF.

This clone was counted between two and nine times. The CDR3 sequence is CASSPIMLMTGELFF. The CDR3 coding sequence is TGTGCCAGCAGCCCTATCATGTTGATGACCGGGGAGCTGTTTTTT. V is TRBV7-9 and J is TRBJ2-2; D gene uncertain. Trimming left V 5 bases short and J 5 bases short, with 15 bases between. The CDR3 consists of 15 residues. CDR1 is SEHNR and CDR2 is FQNEAQ in the germline V gene (reference sequence).

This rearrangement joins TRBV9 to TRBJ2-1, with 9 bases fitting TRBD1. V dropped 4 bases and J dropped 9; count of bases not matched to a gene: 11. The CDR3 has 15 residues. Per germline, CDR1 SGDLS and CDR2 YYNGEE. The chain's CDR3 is CASSSRDRASGEQFF. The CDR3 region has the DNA TGTGCCAGCAGCTCCCGGGACAGGGCGTCGGGTGAGCAGTTCTTC. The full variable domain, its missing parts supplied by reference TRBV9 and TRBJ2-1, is DSGVTQTPKHLITATGQRVTLRCSPRSGDLSVYWYQQSLDQGLQFLIQYYNGEERAKGNILERFSAQQFPDLHSELNLSSLELGDSALYFCASSSRDRASGEQFFGPGTRLTVL.

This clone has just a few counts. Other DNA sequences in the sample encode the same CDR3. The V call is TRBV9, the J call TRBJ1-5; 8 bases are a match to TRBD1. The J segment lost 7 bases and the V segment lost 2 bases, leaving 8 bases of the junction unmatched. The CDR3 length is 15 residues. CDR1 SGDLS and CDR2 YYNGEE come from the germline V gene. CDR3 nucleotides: TGTGCCAGCAGCGTTGGTGACAGGGGTGGGCAGCCCCAGCATTTT. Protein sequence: CASSVGDRGGQPQHF.

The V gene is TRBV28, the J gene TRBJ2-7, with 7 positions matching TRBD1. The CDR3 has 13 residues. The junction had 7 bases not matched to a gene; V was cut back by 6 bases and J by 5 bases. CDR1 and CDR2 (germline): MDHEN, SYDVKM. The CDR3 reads CASSLGGKDEQYF. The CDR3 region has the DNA TGTGCCAGCAGCCTAGGGGGCAAAGACGAGCAGTACTTC.

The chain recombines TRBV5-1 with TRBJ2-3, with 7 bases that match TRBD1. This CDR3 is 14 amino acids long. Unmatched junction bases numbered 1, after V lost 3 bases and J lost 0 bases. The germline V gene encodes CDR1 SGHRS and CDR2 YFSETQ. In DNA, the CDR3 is TGCGCCAGCAGCTGGGACAGTAGCACAGATACGCAGTATTTT. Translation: CASSWDSSTDTQYF.

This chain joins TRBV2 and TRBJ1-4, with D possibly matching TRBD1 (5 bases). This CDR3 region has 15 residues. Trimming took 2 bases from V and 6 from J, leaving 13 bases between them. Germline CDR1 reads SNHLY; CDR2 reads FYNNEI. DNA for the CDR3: TGTGCCAGCAGTGAAAATAGGGGCAGGGATGAAAAACTGTTTTTT. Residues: CASSENRGRDEKLFF.

The CDR3 reads CAWSEGQLASGETQYF. CDR3 bases: TGTGCCTGGAGTGAGGGACAGCTTGCCTCGGGAGAGACCCAGTACTTC. The V gene is TRBV30, the J gene TRBJ2-5; 7 bases agree with TRBD1. The CDR3 sequence is 16 residues long. V shed 1 base, J shed 4 bases, and the junction held 12 bases outside the gene matches. Germline V gene sequence: CDR1 GTSNPN, CDR2 SVGIG (reference sequence). Full variable domain (outside the CDR3, taken from reference TRBV30 and TRBJ2-5): SQTIHQWPATLVQPVGSPLSLECTVEGTSNPNLYWYRQAAGRGLQLLFYSVGIGQISSEVPQNLSASRPQDRQFILSSKKLLLSDSGFYLCAWSEGQLASGETQYFGPGTRLLVL.

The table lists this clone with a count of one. The CDR3 sequence is CASSLAATGGQPQHF. The CDR3 nucleotides are TGTGCCAGCAGCTTAGCGGCCACAGGTGGTCAGCCCCAGCATTTT. The rearrangement links TRBV7-2 to TRBJ1-5; a weak D match, TRBD1 (5 bases). This CDR3 region has 15 residues. V was clipped by 0 bases and J by 6 bases, with 12 bases between them. Germline lookup yields CDR1 SGHTA and CDR2 FQGNSA.

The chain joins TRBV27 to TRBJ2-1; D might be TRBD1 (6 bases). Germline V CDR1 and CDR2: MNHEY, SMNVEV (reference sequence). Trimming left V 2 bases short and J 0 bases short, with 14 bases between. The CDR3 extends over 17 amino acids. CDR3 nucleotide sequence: TGTGCCAGCAGTTTAACAGGGTCCAGGTCCTCCTACAATGAGCAGTTCTTC. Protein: CASSLTGSRSSYNEQFF.

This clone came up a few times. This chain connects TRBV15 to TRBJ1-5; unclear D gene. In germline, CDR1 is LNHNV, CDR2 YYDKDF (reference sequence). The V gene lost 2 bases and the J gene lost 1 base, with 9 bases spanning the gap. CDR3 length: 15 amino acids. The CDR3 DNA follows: TGTGCCACCAGCAGATCCCGGGGAAGCAATCAGCCCCAGCATTTT. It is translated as CATSRSRGSNQPQHF.

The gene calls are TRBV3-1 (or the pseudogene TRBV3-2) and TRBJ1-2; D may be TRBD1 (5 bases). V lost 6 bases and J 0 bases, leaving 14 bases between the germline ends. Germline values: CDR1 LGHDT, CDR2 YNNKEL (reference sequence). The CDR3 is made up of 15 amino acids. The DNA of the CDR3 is TGTGCCAGCAGTTACCAGGGTCGGGCTAACTATGGCTACACCTTC. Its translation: CASSYQGRANYGYTF.

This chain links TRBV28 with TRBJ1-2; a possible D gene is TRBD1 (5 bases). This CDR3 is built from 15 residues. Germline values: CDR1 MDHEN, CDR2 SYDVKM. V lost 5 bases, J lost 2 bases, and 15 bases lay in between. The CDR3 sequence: CASSTHFSGNYGYTF. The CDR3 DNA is TGTGCCAGCAGTACCCACTTTTCAGGGAACTATGGCTACACCTTC.